This TCR beta chain is drawn from a study of OX40 agonist ivuxolimab in advanced cancers. At the level of the study: Clinicians treated patients with ivuxolimab, an agonistic anti-OX40 (CD134) antibody.

Trimming took 1 base from V and 2 from J; bases not matched to a gene: 3. The CDR3 covers 16 residues. In germline, CDR1 is MDHEN, CDR2 SYDVKM. Remarks on this clone: Its antigen is as yet unknown.

Using immunoSEQ multiplex PCR, the repertoire was profiled, and TCRdb retains in-frame clones only, with some absent. The sample lists about 19,000 clones; about 90% were seen once. Regarding the study as a whole: On average, CD8+ T cells showed a greater number of expanded clones than CD4+. Compared with others, partial responders at 0.1-3.0 mg/kg displayed clonal expansion among the lowest. The expanded peripheral T cells' antigen specificity was not determined.

The sample consisted of CD4+ or CD8+ T cells sorted from blood, taken in a trial of the OX40 agonist ivuxolimab. The clonotype originates from an adult with an advanced solid tumor such as melanoma, head and neck, liver or kidney cancer. The chain joins TRBV28 to TRBJ2-3, with 10 bases identical to TRBD2. Written as DNA, the CDR3 is TGTGCCAGCAGTTTATCCCTAGCGGGAGACACAGATACGCAGTATTTT. Amino acids: CASSLSLAGDTDTQYF.